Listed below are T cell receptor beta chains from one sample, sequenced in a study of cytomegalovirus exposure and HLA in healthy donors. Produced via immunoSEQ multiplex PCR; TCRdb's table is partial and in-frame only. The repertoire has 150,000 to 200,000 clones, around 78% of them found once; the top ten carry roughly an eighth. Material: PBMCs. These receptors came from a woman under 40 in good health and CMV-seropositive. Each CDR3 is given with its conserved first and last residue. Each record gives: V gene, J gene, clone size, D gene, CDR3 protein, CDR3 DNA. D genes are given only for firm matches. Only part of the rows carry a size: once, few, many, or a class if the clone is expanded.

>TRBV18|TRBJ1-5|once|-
CASSPTGDSNQPQHF
TGTGCCAGCTCACCAACGGGGGACAGCAATCAGCCCCAGCATTTT
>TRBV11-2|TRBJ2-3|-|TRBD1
CASSLRGRVTDTQYF
TGTGCCAGCAGCTTAAGGGGGCGGGTGACAGATACGCAGTATTTT
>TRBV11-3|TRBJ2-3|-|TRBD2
CASSKTSGRVDTQYF
TGTGCCAGCAGCAAAACTAGCGGGAGGGTAGATACGCAGTATTTT
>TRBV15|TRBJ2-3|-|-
CATSRGAGAARNTQYF
TGTGCCACCAGCAGAGGGGCAGGGGCGGCCAGGAATACGCAGTATTTT
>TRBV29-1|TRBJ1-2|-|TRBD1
CSVEDLDRGPYGYTF
TGCAGCGTTGAGGATTTGGACAGGGGCCCCTATGGCTACACCTTC
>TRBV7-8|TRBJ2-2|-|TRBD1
CASRRDRATGELFF
TGTGCCAGCAGACGGGACAGGGCCACCGGGGAGCTGTTTTTT
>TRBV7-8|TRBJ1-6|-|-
CASSLVGRHNSPLHF
TGTGCCAGCAGCTTAGTAGGCAGGCATAATTCGCCCCTCCACTTT
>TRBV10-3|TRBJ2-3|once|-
CAISQFLADTDTQYF
TGTGCCATCAGTCAATTTTTGGCAGACACAGATACGCAGTATTTT
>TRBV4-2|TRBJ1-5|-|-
CASSQGGRGQPQHF
TGTGCCAGCAGCCAAGGGGGGAGGGGTCAGCCCCAGCATTTT
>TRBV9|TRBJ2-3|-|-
CASSVSGTSTDTQYF
TGTGCCAGCAGCGTATCCGGGACTAGCACAGATACGCAGTATTTT
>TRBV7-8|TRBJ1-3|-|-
CASSGGSGNTIYF
TGTGCCAGCAGCGGGGGGTCTGGAAACACCATATATTTT
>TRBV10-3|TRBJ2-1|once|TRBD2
CAISESTSGGDEQFF
TGTGCCATCAGTGAGTCGACTAGCGGGGGTGATGAGCAGTTCTTC